This is a list of T cell receptor beta chains from one sample in a study of control samples from healthy donors and cancer patients. Only in-frame clones appear in the TCRdb table, and some are missing; sequencing was by immunoSEQ multiplex PCR. Here the sample spans about 160,000 clones, over 85% being singletons. The sample taken for sequencing was blood. The source of these receptors is a man aged 18 to 35 in good health. Both conserved end residues are part of each CDR3. A D gene is named only where the DNA matches it firmly. Size values are once, few and many counts, or a class for expanded clones, and some rows have none.

TRBJ1-2,TRBV7-2,once,TRBD1,CASSLVTGGGGYTF,TGTGCCAGCAGCTTAGTTACAGGGGGTGGAGGCTACACCTTC
TRBJ2-3,TRBV2,NA,NA,CASSQLLADTQYF,TGTGCCAGCAGTCAACTTCTAGCAGATACGCAGTATTTT
TRBJ1-3,TRBV3-1/TRBV3-2,once,NA,CASGLSAGNTIYF,TGTGCCAGCGGATTAAGTGCTGGAAACACCATATATTTT
TRBJ2-5,TRBV5-4,NA,NA,CASSLGVDSRQETQYF,TGTGCCAGCAGCTTGGGAGTGGACAGCAGACAAGAGACCCAGTACTTC
TRBJ1-1,TRBV5-4,NA,NA,CASSPAGTHYINTEAFF,TGTGCCAGCAGCCCGGCGGGGACACACTACATTAACACTGAAGCTTTCTTT
TRBJ1-3,TRBV27,NA,TRBD1,CASSLSADRGGNTIYF,TGTGCCAGCAGTTTATCGGCGGACAGGGGTGGAAACACCATATATTTT
TRBJ1-2,TRBV5-6,NA,TRBD1,CASSWGQEDYGYTF,TGTGCCAGCAGTTGGGGACAGGAGGACTATGGCTACACCTTC
TRBJ2-1,TRBV11-2,once,TRBD2,CASSPGLAHNEQFF,TGTGCCAGCAGCCCGGGACTAGCCCACAATGAGCAGTTCTTC
TRBJ2-1,TRBV6-2/TRBV6-3,NA,TRBD1,CASSVQGWNYNEQFF,TGTGCCAGCAGTGTACAGGGGTGGAACTACAATGAGCAGTTCTTC
TRBJ2-2,TRBV6-4,NA,NA,CASSEQGSTGELFF,TGTGCCAGCAGTGAACAGGGCTCCACCGGGGAGCTGTTTTTT
TRBJ2-4,TRBV13,NA,NA,CASSLGLGGNIQYF,TGTGCCAGCAGCTTAGGTCTGGGGGGAAACATTCAGTACTTC
TRBJ2-5,TRBV28,NA,TRBD1,CASSLGLGQGARRETQYF,TGTGCCAGCAGTTTGGGGTTGGGACAGGGGGCGCGAAGAGAGACCCAGTACTTC
TRBJ1-1,TRBV6-5,NA,NA,CASSYRGVGTEAFF,TGTGCCAGCAGTTACCGGGGGGTTGGTACTGAAGCTTTCTTT
TRBJ1-1,TRBV11-2,NA,NA,CASSIRPVNTEAFF,TGTGCCAGCAGCATTAGGCCAGTAAACACTGAAGCTTTCTTT
TRBJ1-5,TRBV30,NA,TRBD1,CAGGFGTGVNQPQHF,TGTGCCGGGGGATTCGGGACAGGGGTCAATCAGCCCCAGCATTTT
TRBJ1-4,TRBV27,NA,NA,CASSSIPKPTNEKLFF,TGTGCCAGCAGTTCGATTCCCAAACCAACTAATGAAAAACTGTTTTTT
TRBJ1-3,TRBV7-6,NA,NA,CASSLEGGSGNTIYF,TGTGCCAGCAGCTTAGAAGGGGGCTCTGGAAACACCATATATTTT
TRBJ1-1,TRBV14,NA,NA,CASSHGENTEAFF,TGTGCCAGCAGCCACGGTGAGAACACTGAAGCTTTCTTT
TRBJ2-3,TRBV4-3,NA,NA,CASSQDAGSTDTQYF,TGCGCCAGCAGCCAAGATGCGGGATCCACAGATACGCAGTATTTT
TRBJ2-1,TRBV19,NA,NA,CASEAGRASYNEQFF,TGTGCCAGTGAGGCCGGGCGGGCCTCCTACAATGAGCAGTTCTTC
TRBJ2-3,TRBV5-1,NA,NA,CASRSGLVTDTQYF,TGCGCCAGCAGGAGCGGCCTCGTCACAGATACGCAGTATTTT
TRBJ2-7,TRBV14,NA,TRBD1,CASSQGTRTGLLSEQYF,TGTGCCAGCAGCCAAGGGACGCGGACAGGGCTACTTTCTGAGCAGTACTTC
TRBJ2-2,TRBV11-3,few,NA,CASSSILRTRIVGELFF,TGTGCCAGCAGCTCCATTCTGCGGACAAGGATCGTCGGGGAGCTGTTTTTT
TRBJ1-1,TRBV24-1,NA,NA,CATSDDRLNTEAFF,TGTGCCACCAGTGATGACAGGTTAAACACTGAAGCTTTCTTT
TRBJ2-7,TRBV4-1,NA,TRBD1,CASSQIPGQVMGMYF,TGCGCCAGCAGCCAAATCCCGGGACAGGTTATGGGAATGTACTTC
TRBJ2-1,TRBV7-9,NA,NA,CASSLYTRPNEQFF,TGTGCCAGCAGCTTATATACCCGTCCCAATGAGCAGTTCTTC
TRBJ2-3,TRBV7-6,NA,NA,CASSLDLGRTDTQYF,TGTGCCAGCAGCTTGGACTTGGGGCGCACAGATACGCAGTATTTT
TRBJ1-5,TRBV6-2/TRBV6-3,NA,NA,CASSRTGMDNQPQHF,TGTGCCAGCAGTCGAACAGGGATGGACAATCAGCCCCAGCATTTT
TRBJ1-3,TRBV10-3,once,NA,CATRELGGRSGNTIYF,TGTGCCACCCGTGAGTTGGGCGGCCGCTCTGGAAACACCATATATTTT
TRBJ1-4,TRBV28,once,TRBD1,CASRPGQGPNEKLFF,TGTGCCAGCAGACCGGGACAGGGCCCTAATGAAAAACTGTTTTTT
TRBJ1-2,TRBV27,NA,TRBD1,CASSHRTGDTPTYGYTF,TGTGCCAGCAGTCACCGGACAGGGGACACTCCAACTTATGGCTACACCTTC
TRBJ1-2,TRBV6-4,NA,NA,CASSEMTVNYGYTF,TGTGCCAGCAGCGAAATGACGGTAAACTATGGCTACACCTTC
TRBJ2-2,TRBV11-2,NA,NA,CASSLGPHWELFF,TGTGCCAGCAGCTTAGGGCCACACTGGGAGCTGTTTTTT
TRBJ1-1,TRBV5-8,NA,NA,CASSLGVLMMNTEAFF,TGTGCCAGCAGCTTGGGGGTTCTAATGATGAACACTGAAGCTTTCTTT
TRBJ2-5,TRBV3-1/TRBV3-2,NA,TRBD2,CASSRTSGTGYGTQETQYF,TGTGCCAGCAGCCGGACTAGCGGAACGGGGTACGGGACCCAAGAGACCCAGTACTTC
TRBJ2-5,TRBV5-1,NA,NA,CASRVGANQETQYF,TGCGCCAGCAGGGTAGGGGCCAACCAAGAGACCCAGTACTTC
TRBJ1-2,TRBV3-1/TRBV3-2,NA,NA,CASSQGGVGFYGYTF,TGTGCCAGCAGCCAAGGGGGTGTCGGTTTCTATGGCTACACCTTC
TRBJ1-4,TRBV2,NA,NA,CASSEEGRANEKLFF,TGTGCCAGCAGTGAAGAGGGGAGGGCTAATGAAAAACTGTTTTTT
TRBJ2-2,TRBV27,NA,NA,CASCSRGTGELFF,TGTGCCAGCTGTTCCCGGGGCACCGGGGAGCTGTTTTTT
TRBJ2-7,TRBV30,NA,NA,CAWSMSVHEQYF,TGTGCCTGGAGTATGTCCGTCCACGAGCAGTACTTC
TRBJ1-2,TRBV27,NA,NA,CASRFPPLPTEGRDYGYTF,TGTGCCAGCAGATTCCCCCCGTTGCCAACCGAGGGACGAGACTATGGCTACACCTTC
TRBJ2-7,TRBV29-1,NA,TRBD1,CSAGQGAREQYF,TGCAGCGCGGGACAGGGGGCAAGGGAGCAGTACTTC
TRBJ2-5,TRBV3-1/TRBV3-2,NA,TRBD2,CASSPSGCQETQYF,TGTGCCAGCTCCCCTAGCGGGTGCCAAGAGACCCAGTACTTC
TRBJ2-7,TRBV19,large,NA,CASSNTNSYEQYF,TGTGCCAGTAGTAATACTAACTCCTACGAGCAGTACTTC
TRBJ1-5,TRBV6-6,NA,TRBD1,CASSLTGGSSNQPQHF,TGTGCCAGCAGCCTGACAGGGGGGAGTAGCAATCAGCCCCAGCATTTT
TRBJ2-3,TRBV9,NA,NA,CASSRLRSTDTQYF,TGTGCCAGCAGCCGCCTCCGGAGCACAGATACGCAGTATTTT
TRBJ2-7,TRBV2,NA,NA,CASSDLTGLSYEQYF,TGTGCCAGCAGCGACTTAACAGGCCTCTCCTACGAGCAGTACTTC
TRBJ2-2,TRBV10-3,NA,TRBD2,CAIMELAGGPNTGELFF,TGTGCCATCATGGAGTTGGCGGGAGGGCCCAACACCGGGGAGCTGTTTTTT
TRBJ2-7,TRBV7-2,NA,NA,CASSYSLLYEQYF,TGTGCCAGCAGCTACTCGCTACTTTACGAGCAGTACTTC
TRBJ1-5,TRBV30,few,NA,CAWTSGIENQPQHF,TGTGCCTGGACATCAGGGATAGAAAATCAGCCCCAGCATTTT
TRBJ2-5,TRBV30,few,TRBD1,CAVRTGDQETQYF,TGTGCCGTTCGGACAGGCGATCAAGAGACCCAGTACTTC
TRBJ2-3,TRBV13,NA,NA,CASSFKDTQYF,TGTGCCAGCAGCTTTAAGGATACGCAGTATTTT
TRBJ1-3,TRBV18,NA,NA,CASSPGQENTIYF,TGTGCCAGCTCACCCGGGCAAGAAAACACCATATATTTT
TRBJ2-5,TRBV12-3/TRBV12-4,NA,NA,CASSPYGETQYF,TGTGCCAGCAGTCCATACGGAGAGACCCAGTACTTC
TRBJ1-2,TRBV7-9,once,NA,CASSFLLSRGYTF,TGTGCCAGCAGCTTTCTCCTTAGCCGGGGCTACACCTTC
TRBJ1-1,TRBV27,NA,NA,CASSLGGRGTEAFF,TGTGCCAGCAGTTTAGGGGGGCGGGGTACTGAAGCTTTCTTT
TRBJ1-6,TRBV15,once,NA,CATSRDNEIQQNNSPLHF,TGTGCCACCAGCAGAGACAATGAAATACAGCAAAATAATTCACCCCTCCACTTT
TRBJ1-6,TRBV30,NA,NA,CAWRNRADSPLHF,TGTGCCTGGAGAAACAGGGCGGATTCACCCCTCCACTTT